The 4 T cell receptor beta chains in this list originate from one sample, sequenced in a study of blood T cell repertoires in COVID-19. Sequencing used immunoSEQ multiplex PCR; TCRdb keeps in-frame clones, though not all of them. This table holds some 400,000 clones, around 87% found once. The sample taken for sequencing was peripheral blood. The receptors shown here come from a woman aged 25 to 39 with COVID-19, enrolled during active disease.

This chain links TRBV7-8 with TRBJ2-2; unclear D gene. This CDR3 is built from 14 residues. Germline CDR1 SGHVS, CDR2 FQNEAQ. Between the trimmed V and J ends, which lost 5 bases and 0 bases, there was a span of 7 bases. CDR3 residues: CASSPLANTGELFF. DNA of the CDR3: TGTGCCAGCAGCCCTCTAGCGAACACCGGGGAGCTGTTTTTT.

The sample holds a few counts of this clone. The chain links TRBV5-4 to TRBJ2-3; 12 nucleotides match TRBD2. CDR1 SGHNT and CDR2 YYREEE come from the germline V gene (reference sequence). The CDR3 is 16 residues long. V gave up 3 bases and J gave up 3 bases; unmatched junction bases: 5. CDR3 protein: CASSSWTSGITDTQYF. The CDR3 nucleotides read TGTGCCAGCAGCTCGTGGACTAGCGGGATAACAGATACGCAGTATTTT.

The chain has TRBV11-2 and TRBJ1-2, with 9 bases aligning to TRBD1. The junction had 4 bases not matched to a gene; V was cut back by 2 bases and J by 6 bases. Per the germline V gene, CDR1 is SGHAT and CDR2 is FQNNGV. The CDR3 runs 14 residues. The CDR3, as DNA: TGTGCCAGCAGCTTAAGGGACAGGGCGGATGGCTACACCTTC. It is translated as CASSLRDRADGYTF.

The chain couples TRBV27 to TRBJ2-5; 7 nucleotides line up with TRBD1. CDR1 and CDR2 (germline): MNHEY, SMNVEV (reference sequence). After removal of 0 bases from V and 5 bases from J, the junction contained 9 bases not matched to a gene. The CDR3 runs 16 residues. CDR3: CASSLSPGQRSETQYF. The CDR3 region has the DNA TGTGCCAGCAGTTTATCTCCGGGACAGCGGTCGGAGACCCAGTACTTC.